This TCR beta chain derives from a study of response to subunit inactivated influenza vaccine. TCRdb re-called the RT-PCR reads with MiXCR, one entry per CDR3 protein. The top ten clones hold around 1.8% of a sample with about 520,000 distinct CDR3 sequences, roughly 27% of them seen once. Looked up from germline, CDR1 is DFQATT and CDR2 is SNEGSKA (reference sequence). The CDR3 spans 13 residues. Trimming left V 7 bases short and J 6 bases short, with 16 bases between. With respect to this clonotype: Its specificity is unknown.

Study observations and caveats: The authors proposed limited new T cell recruitment per seasonal influenza vaccination.

The TCR sequence derives from a man aged 45-65 years who received an inactivated influenza vaccine. Specimen: CD4+ T cells sorted from PBMCs, collected more than 4 days after vaccination. The chain recombines TRBV20-1 with TRBJ1-5; D ambiguous. Here the CDR3 DNA reads TGCAGTGGGGCCAGAGGGAAAGCTCAGCCCCAGCATTTT. This codes for CSGARGKAQPQHF.